This T cell receptor beta chain appears in the sequencing data of a study of cytomegalovirus exposure and HLA in healthy donors. General study results and limits: In vitro, three CMV-associated chains proved specific for CMV antigens.

A multiplex PCR was run with 60 Vbeta primers and 13 Jbeta primers. Here immunoSEQ multiplex PCR was the method, and the copy in TCRdb shows in-frame clones only, minus some. The data hold about 190,000 clones, with 70% to 80% observed a single time. Worth noting for this clone: Its antigen is still unknown.

V trimming: 5 bases; J trimming: 5 bases; junction bases outside the gene matches: 5. Germline values: CDR1 LNHDA, CDR2 SQIVND (reference sequence). This CDR3 contains 13 residues. The specimen sequenced was PBMCs. The J gene is TRBJ1-2, the V gene TRBV19; 7 positions match TRBD1. This receptor was identified in a woman between 25 and 40 years old in good health and CMV-seropositive. In nucleotides, the CDR3 is TGTGCCAGTAGTGCCGGGACAGCGTATGGCTACACCTTC. This codes for CASSAGTAYGYTF. Complete variable domain (other parts from reference TRBV19 and TRBJ1-2): DGGITQSPKYLFRKEGQNVTLSCEQNLNHDAMYWYRQDPGQGLRLIYYSQIVNDFQKGDIAEGYSVSREKKESFPLTVTSAQKNPTAFYLCASSAGTAYGYTFGSGTRLTVV.